This T cell receptor beta chain was obtained from a study of vaccination effects on CD4 cells after COVID-19. Pools of viral peptides were used by the ViraFEST assay to expand antigen-specific CD4+ T cells ahead of sequencing. Once cultured for approximately 10 days, the cells underwent separation to obtain CD4+ T cells. Participants got two doses of BNT162b2 or mRNA-1273 vaccine. Half-medium exchanges with IL-2 medium took place on days 3 and 7. Concerning this clone: Antigen specificity is unknown.

Germline V gives CDR1 LGHNA, CDR2 YNFKEQ. The V gene lost 3 bases and the J gene lost 6 bases, with 19 bases spanning the gap. The CDR3 is 16 residues long. The table came from immunoSEQ multiplex PCR; TCRdb's copy has only in-frame clones and leaves some out. Of 65,000 to 70,000 clones in the sample, about 80% were seen once. Whole-study findings and limits: Common cold coronavirus cross-reactivity was shown by only 1 of 255 vaccine-induced clones in healthy vaccinees.

The sample consisted of CD4+ T cells from PBMCs cultured with HCoV-OC43 spike peptides, taken after COVID-19 vaccination. Subset indicated: HCoV-OC43 spike overlapping peptide pool stimulation. The rearrangement links TRBV4-2 to TRBJ2-3; D is possibly TRBD2 (7 bases). The receptor was isolated from a human donor who received a COVID-19 vaccine. CDR3 sequence: CASSQGGAEARDTQYF. CDR3 nucleotides: TGTGCCAGCAGCCAGGGGGGGGCAGAGGCACGGGATACGCAGTATTTT.